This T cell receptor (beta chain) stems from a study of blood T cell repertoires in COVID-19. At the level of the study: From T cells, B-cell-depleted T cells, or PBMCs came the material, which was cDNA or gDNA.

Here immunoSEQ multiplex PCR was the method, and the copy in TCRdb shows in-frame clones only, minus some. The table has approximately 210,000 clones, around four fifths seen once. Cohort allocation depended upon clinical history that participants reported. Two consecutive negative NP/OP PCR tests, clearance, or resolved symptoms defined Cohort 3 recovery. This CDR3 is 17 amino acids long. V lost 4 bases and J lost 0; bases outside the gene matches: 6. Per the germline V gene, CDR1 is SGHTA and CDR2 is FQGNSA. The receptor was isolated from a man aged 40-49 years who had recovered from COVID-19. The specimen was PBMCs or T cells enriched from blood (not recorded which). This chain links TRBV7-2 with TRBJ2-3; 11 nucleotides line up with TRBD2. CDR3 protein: CASSWPGLAESTDTQYF. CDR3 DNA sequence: TGTGCCAGCAGCTGGCCGGGACTAGCGGAAAGCACAGATACGCAGTATTTT.